The rows below give T cell receptor beta chains drawn from one sample of a study of blood T cell repertoires in COVID-19. Sequencing was performed with immunoSEQ multiplex PCR; in TCRdb, only in-frame clones are kept and a portion is missing. The data hold roughly 55,000 clones, with almost 80% observed a single time. The sequenced sample was peripheral blood. The origin of the receptors is a man in his 60s with acute or convalescent COVID-19. Both conserved end residues are part of each CDR3. D genes are given only for firm matches. Some rows mark clone size as missing; the rest say once, few, many or name a class of expanded clone.

CDR3aa | CDR3nt | v_gene | len | abundance | d_gene | j_gene
CASSNRDRVVYGYTF | TGTGCCAGCAGCAATCGGGACAGGGTAGTCTATGGCTACACCTTC | TRBV11-2 | 15 | . | TRBD1 | TRBJ1-2
CATSDLASGGSHEQFF | TGTGCCACCAGTGATTTGGCTAGCGGGGGGTCCCATGAGCAGTTCTTC | TRBV24-1 | 16 | . | TRBD2 | TRBJ2-1
CASSSGGGSIYEQYF | TGCGCCAGCAGCAGCGGGGGAGGGTCCATCTACGAGCAGTACTTC | TRBV5-1 | 15 | . | TRBD2 | TRBJ2-7
CSARGLVEAFF | TGCAGTGCTAGAGGTCTCGTCGAAGCTTTCTTT | TRBV20-1 | 11 | . | . | TRBJ1-1
CASSLLEGGKAGNTIYF | TGTGCCAGCAGTTTATTGGAGGGAGGGAAAGCTGGAAACACCATATATTTT | TRBV27 | 17 | . | . | TRBJ1-3
CASRTGTINEQYF | TGTGCCAGCAGGACCGGGACAATTAACGAGCAGTACTTC | TRBV28 | 13 | . | . | TRBJ2-7
CASTRGQTNYGYTF | TGTGCCAGTACTCGCGGACAGACTAACTATGGCTACACCTTC | TRBV19 | 14 | . | . | TRBJ1-2
CASSERTIYGYTF | TGTGCCAGCAGTGAAAGGACAATCTATGGCTACACCTTC | TRBV2 | 13 | . | . | TRBJ1-2
CASSGGDVRSGNTIYF | TGTGCCAGCAGCGGGGGGGACGTGCGCTCTGGAAACACCATATATTTT | TRBV7-2 | 16 | . | . | TRBJ1-3
CASSLARMGRGETQYF | TGCGCCAGCAGCTTGGCCCGGATGGGGAGAGGAGAGACCCAGTACTTC | TRBV5-1 | 16 | once | . | TRBJ2-5
CASSAPPETQYF | TGTGCCAGCAGTGCCCCCCCGGAGACCCAGTACTTC | TRBV2 | 12 | . | . | TRBJ2-5
CSARGQLRAFF | TGCAGTGCTAGGGGACAGTTACGGGCTTTCTTT | TRBV20-1 | 11 | once | TRBD1 | TRBJ1-1
CAISGLAGNEQFF | TGTGCCATCAGCGGACTAGCGGGGAATGAGCAGTTCTTC | TRBV10-3 | 13 | few | TRBD2 | TRBJ2-1
CASAPGGETGELFF | TGTGCCAGCGCTCCAGGGGGCGAAACCGGGGAGCTGTTTTTT | TRBV11-2 | 14 | . | TRBD1 | TRBJ2-2
CASSLGISGRGQETQYF | TGTGCCAGCAGCTTAGGGATCTCAGGCAGGGGGCAAGAGACCCAGTACTTC | TRBV7-2 | 17 | . | TRBD1 | TRBJ2-5
CAIGEGRNNQPQHF | TGTGCCATCGGGGAGGGGAGGAACAATCAGCCCCAGCATTTT | TRBV10-3 | 14 | . | . | TRBJ1-5
CASSGTGQGGYTF | TGTGCCAGCTCAGGGACAGGCCAAGGTGGCTACACCTTC | TRBV18 | 13 | . | TRBD1 | TRBJ1-2
CASSHGGTFTQYF | TGTGCCAGCAGCCACGGGGGGACATTTACGCAGTACTTC | TRBV4-2 | 13 | once | . | TRBJ2-7
CASSLRDEQFF | TGTGCCAGCAGTTTAAGAGATGAGCAGTTCTTC | TRBV12-3/TRBV12-4 | 11 | . | . | TRBJ2-1
CASSFYRGRTGELFF | TGTGCCAGCAGCTTTTACAGGGGGCGCACCGGGGAGCTGTTTTTT | TRBV5-6 | 15 | few | TRBD1 | TRBJ2-2
CASTRRDRERYEQYF | TGTGCCAGCACCCGACGAGACAGGGAGCGTTACGAGCAGTACTTC | TRBV6-5 | 15 | . | TRBD1 | TRBJ2-7
CASSVTGGTGELFF | TGCGCCAGCAGCGTCACAGGGGGAACCGGGGAGCTGTTTTTT | TRBV5-1 | 14 | . | TRBD1 | TRBJ2-2
CASSDPRKKQATAGGYGYTF | TGTGCCAGCAGTGACCCGAGAAAAAAACAGGCTACCGCCGGGGGGTACGGCTACACCTTC | TRBV6-4 | 20 | once | . | TRBJ1-2
CASSRRTGNEKLFF | TGTGCCAGCAGTCGCCGGACAGGGAATGAAAAACTGTTTTTT | TRBV28 | 14 | . | TRBD1 | TRBJ1-4
CASSGDRGPEQYF | TGCGCCAGCAGTGGGGACAGGGGTCCCGAGCAGTACTTC | TRBV23-1 | 13 | . | TRBD1 | TRBJ2-7
CAWSRQGQHSGNTIYF | TGTGCCTGGAGTCGACAGGGCCAGCACTCTGGAAACACCATATATTTT | TRBV30 | 16 | . | TRBD1 | TRBJ1-3
CASSLGPYTDTQYF | TGTGCCAGCAGCTTAGGGCCTTACACAGATACGCAGTATTTT | TRBV7-2 | 14 | . | . | TRBJ2-3
CASSESGTDNSPLHF | TGTGCCAGCAGTGAATCGGGGACAGATAATTCACCCCTCCACTTT | TRBV6-1 | 15 | . | TRBD1 | TRBJ1-6
CATGVLSREQFF | TGTGCCACCGGGGTGTTAAGTCGGGAGCAGTTCTTC | TRBV6-5 | 12 | . | . | TRBJ2-1
CASSPTGEWDTQYF | TGTGCCAGCTCACCCACAGGGGAATGGGATACGCAGTATTTT | TRBV18 | 14 | . | TRBD1 | TRBJ2-3
CASSQGTGIGNTIYF | TGCGCCAGCAGCCAAGGGACAGGGATTGGAAACACCATATATTTT | TRBV4-1 | 15 | once | TRBD1 | TRBJ1-3
CASSLEARYDTQYF | TGTGCCAGCAGCTTAGAGGCTAGATACGATACGCAGTATTTT | TRBV7-8 | 14 | . | . | TRBJ2-3
CASGLTGTGNTIYF | TGTGCTAGTGGTTTGACAGGCACTGGAAACACCATATATTTT | TRBV12-5 | 14 | . | . | TRBJ1-3
CASIYKTEAFF | TGTGCCAGCATATACAAGACTGAAGCTTTCTTT | TRBV28 | 11 | . | . | TRBJ1-1
CASSPRGDTDTQYF | TGTGCCAGCAGTCCTCGGGGGGACACAGATACGCAGTATTTT | TRBV27 | 14 | . | TRBD2 | TRBJ2-3
CASSQDRATNEQYF | TGTGCCAGCAGCCAAGACAGGGCGACCAACGAGCAGTACTTC | TRBV7-9 | 14 | . | TRBD1 | TRBJ2-7
CASSLRQGLNEKLFF | TGTGCCAGCAGCCTCCGACAGGGCCTGAATGAAAAACTGTTTTTT | TRBV5-4 | 15 | . | TRBD1 | TRBJ1-4
CAISGKGGGDLETQYF | TGTGCCATCAGTGGTAAGGGGGGGGGCGACCTCGAGACCCAGTACTTC | TRBV10-3 | 16 | . | . | TRBJ2-5
CAWSGKGRAGANVLTF | TGTGCCTGGAGTGGAAAGGGGCGTGCGGGGGCCAACGTCCTGACTTTC | TRBV30 | 16 | . | . | TRBJ2-6
CASPTPGQGARYGYTF | TGTGCCAGCCCCACCCCAGGACAGGGGGCGAGGTATGGCTACACCTTC | TRBV9 | 16 | . | TRBD1 | TRBJ1-2
CASSSGTENIQETQYF | TGTGCCAGCAGCTCTGGGACAGAAAATATCCAAGAGACCCAGTACTTC | TRBV5-5 | 16 | . | TRBD1 | TRBJ2-5
CASSEDGTGSYEQYF | TGTGCCAGCAGTGAAGACGGGACAGGGTCCTACGAGCAGTACTTC | TRBV6-1 | 15 | . | TRBD1 | TRBJ2-7
CASSLTASETQYF | TGTGCCAGCAGCCTGACAGCCTCAGAGACCCAGTACTTC | TRBV5-4 | 13 | once | . | TRBJ2-5
CASSRTDRVMAFF | TGTGCCAGCAGCCGAACGGACAGGGTGATGGCTTTCTTT | TRBV28 | 13 | . | TRBD1 | TRBJ1-1
CASSEFDSTGELFF | TGTGCCAGCAGTGAATTTGATAGCACCGGGGAGCTGTTTTTT | TRBV25-1 | 14 | . | . | TRBJ2-2
CTSSLVSDTQYF | TGTACCAGCAGCTTAGTGTCGGATACGCAGTATTTT | TRBV7-9 | 12 | . | . | TRBJ2-3